The entry that follows covers one T cell receptor beta chain sequence. No cognate antigen has been identified for it. The record has no base qualities; no much larger clone is one base away. This sample is part of a study of cytomegalovirus exposure and HLA in healthy donors (TCRdb year 2017). Regarding the study in general: According to an earlier analysis of 587 of the donors, about 179 million T cells yielded 100 million or so unique TCR beta sequences and about 280 Gb of sequence data. Every repertoire in the discovery cohort had been generated on one and the same sequencing platform. Besides the first cohort of more than 650 subjects, a separate validation cohort made up of 120 different subjects was used. An earlier analysis of 587 of the donors used high-throughput TCR beta sequencing to judge whether each TCR beta V gene segment behaved as functional or pseudogenic. Both class I and class II loci were covered by HLA typing, at four-digit resolution. The later analysis used no new phenotypic data to find candidate immune exposures, relying instead on TCR beta sequences and their occurrence across donors. An early release covering some 640 HLA-typed donors comprised about 300 gigabases of sequencing data and around 85 million unique TCR sequences. On average, roughly 240,000 unique TCR beta nucleotide sequences were sequenced per donor among about 400 genotyped donors of the cohort, with roughly 19% of those sequences being non-productive. To predict cytomegalovirus infection status, the study brought together high-throughput TCR immunosequencing, statistical association of individual TCRs with disease status, and machine learning. Because of strong linkage in the cohort, roughly 5 DR-DQ haplotypes were treated as single units for association and clustering. A later genetic analysis took genome-wide SNP genotypes for about 55% of the roughly 700 donors and used that subset as a discovery cohort. The number of donors typed differed by locus, with roughly 620-630 for A, B, C, DRB1 and DQB1, 522 for DQA1, about 610 for DPA1, and over 400 for DPB1. The study used immunosequencing to profile the T cell repertoires of 666 subjects and linked those repertoires to cytomegalovirus serostatus. The study aimed to test whether cataloging public T cell receptors could reveal signatures of past pathogen exposure. The genetic ancestry cluster associated with self-reported Caucasian donors included 65% to 90% of the approximately 430 genotyped donors. Alongside the repertoire data, information on donor age, sex, ethnicity and CMV serostatus was compiled. A later analysis re-examined previously published TCR beta repertoires from several hundred donors and added high-resolution HLA genotyping to investigate patterns of TCR occurrence. Overall study outcomes, separate from this receptor: Correlated functional status among segregating V segments might reflect linkage disequilibrium, but an unknown experimental factor could not be ruled out. HLA typing was unavailable for some donors at each locus, so association tests used only the typed subset. An association between a missense DCLRE1C variant and V-gene and J-gene trimming of TCR beta chains was found in a later genetic analysis and replicated in an independent cohort. In the study, approximately 150 TCR beta chains were listed as associated with cytomegalovirus. A cluster of highly shared sequence variants was judged likely to represent a technical artifact of the sequencing pipeline. In a later analysis, 15,000 to 20,000 TCR beta sequences were associated with specific HLA alleles at a false discovery rate of 0.05. In a later analysis, most CMV-associated TCR beta chains were found to appear HLA-restricted, with HLA associations seemingly driven largely by CMV exposure. According to a later analysis, TCR association rates differed among HLA loci, with DRB1 alleles showing the most associated TCRs and HLA-C alleles showing the fewest. In a later analysis, HLA-associated TCR beta chains were found to be more clonally expanded and to have lower generation probabilities than equally common non-associated chains. In a later analysis, several top co-occurrence clusters were reported to appear linked to parvovirus B19, influenza, CMV and Epstein-Barr virus. A further reported finding was that TCR beta sequences accurately predicted the HLA-A and HLA-B alleles for most subjects in the first cohort. In an earlier analysis of around 500 of the donors, most TCR beta V segments appeared in productive rearrangements about 87% or about 30% of the time, broadly matching IMGT annotations. For the cohort, immune exposure information was limited to CMV serostatus. The presence/absence analyses assumed that sequencing depth was roughly uniform across donors, and that assumption may not be true. In a later genetic analysis, fewer N-insertions in productive TCRs were reported among donors in an Asian-associated ancestry cluster than the roughly 700-donor mean. Over 15 rarely observed V segments, including chromosome 9 orphons, were excluded from the earlier analysis of approximately 500 of the donors because counts were too low. It was suggested by the authors that the approach could potentially be generalized to other disease states and immunological phenotypes. In both the original and validation cohorts, the classifier was reported to diagnose cytomegalovirus status with high specificity and sensitivity. In this cohort, only TCR beta chains were sequenced, and detectable features were limited by the absence of alpha or paired-chain data. Strong co-occurrence of HLA alleles, especially DR and DQ, made assigning TCR associations to individual alleles difficult. While some public TCRs were present in many individuals, most TCR sequences turned up only very rarely across donors. A few of the identified cytomegalovirus-associated TCR beta chains were confirmed in vitro to be specific for cytomegalovirus antigens. Some IMGT-functional V segments, including TRBV6-2 and TRBV6-3, could not be told apart with the 87-base-pair reads, so those segments were excluded.

The cohort consisted of approximately 690 healthy bone marrow donors. At the time of sampling, every cohort member was nominally healthy, though immune exposures that went unrecorded were likely present. The donor was CMV seronegative and was included in the group of about 400 seronegative cohort members. A peripheral blood sample was collected from each donor, and TCR beta sequencing was performed on peripheral blood mononuclear cells. The Qiagen DNeasy Blood Extraction Kit was used to extract genomic DNA from the blood cell samples. Library preparation used the immunoSEQ multiplex PCR assay. A mixture of 60 forward primers for TCR Vbeta segments and 13 reverse primers for TCR Jbeta segments was used in the multiplex PCR. The CDR3 region of rearranged TCR beta genes was amplified from genomic DNA with a multiplex PCR assay. The amplified TCR beta libraries were sequenced on the Illumina HiSeq System as 87-base-pair reads. In the authors' own workflow: In a later analysis, tens of millions of unique TCR beta chains were counted across the roughly 670 repertoires, and roughly 10 million of these chains were shared by at least two donors. To remove PCR and sequencing errors, raw reads were error-corrected and collapsed into unique sequences using a nearest-neighbor algorithm that merged closely related sequences. CDR3 sequences were aligned to IMGT reference sequences to assign V, D and J gene segments. For a sequence to be retained, at least a six-nucleotide match to both a V gene segment and a J gene segment was required. Rearrangements were called productive when the CDR3 lacked stop codons and stayed in frame with V and J; all others were non-productive. CDR3 was defined by IMGT convention, running from the second conserved V-encoded cysteine to the conserved J-encoded phenylalanine. In an earlier analysis of roughly 580 of the donors, sequences lacking an unambiguous match to a single V gene segment were excluded. In an earlier analysis of 587 of the donors, V segments were called functional above 56.7% productive rearrangements and were called segregating when the between-donor standard deviation exceeded 5%. To diagnose cytomegalovirus status from the catalog of TCR beta chain sequences, a statistical classification framework was built. In a later analysis, V and J genes were assigned by comparing TCR nucleotide sequences against IMGT/GENE-DB human TR gene sequences. Using the TCRdist pipeline, a later analysis assigned CDR3 sequences along with most-parsimonious VDJ recombination scenarios. In a later analysis, every TCR beta chain was defined by the combination of its CDR3 amino acid sequence and its V-gene family, and reads without a unique V-gene family were dropped. As a way to deal with suspected cross-contamination and a sequencing artifact, a later analysis dropped hundreds of nucleotide sequences that were highly shared and had low generation probability. In a later analysis, a clonal expansion index was calculated for each public chain from normalized within-repertoire ranks of inferred template counts. Generation probabilities in a later analysis came from a VDJ recombination model fitted to out-of-frame rearrangements, and those results were checked against IGoR. A later analysis scored TCR-TCR, TCR-HLA and TCR-CMV co-occurrence with hypergeometric tests, applying a repertoire-size bias correction to TCR pairs. In a later analysis, false discovery rates were estimated by permuting HLA or CMV assignments 20 times. In a later analysis, co-occurring TCRs were grouped using DBSCAN, and TCRdist sequence similarity was added for clustering within HLA-allele-positive subsets. Repertoires with fewer than 30,000 or more than 120,000 public chains were left out of co-occurrence clustering, as were about five repertoires with anomalous nucleotide sharing. The clones in this table, taken by TCRdb from immuneACCESS, are in-frame only. Not every clone is retained; where verified, under half of the shortfall comes from an unresolved V gene, and the cause of the rest is unknown. Clone size and the V and J calls come from that table; the DNA yielded D and trimming. This sample has about 94,000 clones in its table, and approximately 80% of those were observed once. The top ten clones comprise less than 4.5% of the sample.

The CDR3 measures 15 amino acids from cysteine to phenylalanine. Only the CDR3 DNA is retained, 45 bases long and in frame from the first base. Relative to germline, V is missing 0 bases and J is missing 1 base, with 5 bases of the junction outside any gene match. CDR1 and CDR2 (SQVTM, ANQGSEA) derive from the germline V gene. Sequenced sample: PBMCs. This TCR was recovered from a man between 25 and 39 years old in good health and CMV-seronegative. Recombination joined TRBV29-1 with TRBJ2-7, and 8 junctional nucleotides match TRBD2. The DNA sequence is as follows: TGCAGCGTTGAAGAAGAACGGGAGGGATCCTACGAGCAGTACTTC. Its product reads: CSVEEEREGSYEQYF.